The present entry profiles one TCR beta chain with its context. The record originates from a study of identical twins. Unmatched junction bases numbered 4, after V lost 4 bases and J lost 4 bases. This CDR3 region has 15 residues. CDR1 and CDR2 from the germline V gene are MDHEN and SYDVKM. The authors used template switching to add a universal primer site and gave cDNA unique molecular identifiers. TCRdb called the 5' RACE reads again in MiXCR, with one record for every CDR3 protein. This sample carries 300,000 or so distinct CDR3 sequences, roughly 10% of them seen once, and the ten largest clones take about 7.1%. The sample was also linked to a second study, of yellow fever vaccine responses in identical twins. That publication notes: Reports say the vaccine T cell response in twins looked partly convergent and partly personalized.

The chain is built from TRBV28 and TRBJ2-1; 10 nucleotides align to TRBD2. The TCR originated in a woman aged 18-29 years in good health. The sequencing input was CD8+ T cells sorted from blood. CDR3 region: CASSSLAGVYNEQFF. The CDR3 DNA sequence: TGTGCCAGCAGTTCCCTAGCGGGGGTTTACAATGAGCAGTTCTTC.